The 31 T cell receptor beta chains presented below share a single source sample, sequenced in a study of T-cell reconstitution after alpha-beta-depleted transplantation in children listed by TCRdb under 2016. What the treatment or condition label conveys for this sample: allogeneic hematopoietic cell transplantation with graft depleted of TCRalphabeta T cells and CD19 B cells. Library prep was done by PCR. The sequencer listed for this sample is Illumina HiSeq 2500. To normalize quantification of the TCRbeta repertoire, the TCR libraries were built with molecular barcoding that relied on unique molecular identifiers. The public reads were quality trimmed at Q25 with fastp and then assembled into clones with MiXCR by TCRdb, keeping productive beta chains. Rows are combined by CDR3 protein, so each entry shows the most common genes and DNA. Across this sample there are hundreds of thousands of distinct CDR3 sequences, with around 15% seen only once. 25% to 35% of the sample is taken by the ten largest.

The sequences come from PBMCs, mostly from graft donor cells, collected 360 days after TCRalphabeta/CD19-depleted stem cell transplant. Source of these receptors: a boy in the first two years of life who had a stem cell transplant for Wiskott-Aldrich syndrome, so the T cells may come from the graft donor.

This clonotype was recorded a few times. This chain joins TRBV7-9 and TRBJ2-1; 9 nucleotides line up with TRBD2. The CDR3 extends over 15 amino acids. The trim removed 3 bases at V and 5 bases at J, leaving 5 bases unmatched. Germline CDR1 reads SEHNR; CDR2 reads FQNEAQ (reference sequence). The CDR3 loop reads CASSFIASGDNEQFF. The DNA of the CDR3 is TGTGCCAGCAGCTTTATCGCTAGCGGGGACAATGAGCAGTTCTTC. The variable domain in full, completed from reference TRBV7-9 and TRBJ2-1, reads DTGVSQNPRHKITKRGQNVTFRCDPISEHNRLYWYRQTLGQGPEFLTYFQNEAQLEKSRLLSDRFSAERPKGSFSTLEIQRTEQGDSAMYLCASSFIASGDNEQFFGPGTRLTVL.

The CDR3 DNA follows: TGCAGCGTTGTCGGGGACAGTCATGAGCAGTTCTTC. It encodes CSVVGDSHEQFF. This chain uses TRBV29-1 with TRBJ2-1; TRBD1 aligns across 7 bases. Looked up from germline, CDR1 is SQVTM and CDR2 is ANQGSEA. V dropped 4 bases and J dropped 8; count of bases not matched to a gene: 5. The CDR3 is 12 amino acids.

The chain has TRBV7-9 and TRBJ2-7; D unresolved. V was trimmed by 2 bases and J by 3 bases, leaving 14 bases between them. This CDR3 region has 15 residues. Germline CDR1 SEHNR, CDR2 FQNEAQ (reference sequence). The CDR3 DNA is TGTGCCAGCAGCTTACCCGCAAAAGGAAACTACGAGCAGTACTTC. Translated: CASSLPAKGNYEQYF.

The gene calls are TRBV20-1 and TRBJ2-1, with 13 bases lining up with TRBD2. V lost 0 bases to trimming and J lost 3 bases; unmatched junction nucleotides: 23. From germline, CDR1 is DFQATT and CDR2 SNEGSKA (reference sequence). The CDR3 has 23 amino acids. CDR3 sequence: CSARDFSGTSGTVGWGYYNEQFF. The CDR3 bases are TGCAGTGCTAGAGATTTTTCCGGGACTAGCGGGACAGTGGGTTGGGGATACTACAATGAGCAGTTCTTC.

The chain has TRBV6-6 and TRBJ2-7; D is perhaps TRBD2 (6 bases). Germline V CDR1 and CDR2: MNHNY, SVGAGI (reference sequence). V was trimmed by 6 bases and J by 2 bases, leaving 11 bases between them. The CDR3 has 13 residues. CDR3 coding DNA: TGTGCCAGCAGCCAACAGCGGGCCTACGAGCAGTACTTC. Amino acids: CASSQQRAYEQYF.

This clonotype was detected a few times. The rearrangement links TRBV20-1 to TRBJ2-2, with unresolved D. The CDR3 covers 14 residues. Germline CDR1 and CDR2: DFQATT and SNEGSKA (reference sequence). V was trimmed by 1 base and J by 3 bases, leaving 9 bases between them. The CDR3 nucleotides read TGCAGTGCTAGAGGGGGAAGAGACACCGGGGAGCTGTTTTTT. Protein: CSARGGRDTGELFF.

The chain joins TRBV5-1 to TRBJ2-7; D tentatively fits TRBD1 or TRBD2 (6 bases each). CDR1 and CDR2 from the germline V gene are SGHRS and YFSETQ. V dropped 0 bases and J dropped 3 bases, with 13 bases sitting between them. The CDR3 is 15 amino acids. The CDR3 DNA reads TGCGCCAGCAGCTTGGGGAGGGCAGGGGACTACGAGCAGTACTTC. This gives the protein CASSLGRAGDYEQYF.

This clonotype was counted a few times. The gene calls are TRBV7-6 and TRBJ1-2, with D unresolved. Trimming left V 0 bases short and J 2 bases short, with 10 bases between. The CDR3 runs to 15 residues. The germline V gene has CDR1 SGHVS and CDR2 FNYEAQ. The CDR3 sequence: CASSLAPTVNYGYTF. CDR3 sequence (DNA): TGTGCCAGCAGCTTAGCCCCTACAGTGAACTATGGCTACACCTTC.

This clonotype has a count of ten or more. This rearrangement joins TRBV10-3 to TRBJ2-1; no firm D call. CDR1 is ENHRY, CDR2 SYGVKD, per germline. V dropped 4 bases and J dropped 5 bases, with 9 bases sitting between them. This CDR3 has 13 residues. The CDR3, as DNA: TGTGCCATCAGTGCGACGAGCCACAATGAGCAGTTCTTC. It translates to CAISATSHNEQFF.

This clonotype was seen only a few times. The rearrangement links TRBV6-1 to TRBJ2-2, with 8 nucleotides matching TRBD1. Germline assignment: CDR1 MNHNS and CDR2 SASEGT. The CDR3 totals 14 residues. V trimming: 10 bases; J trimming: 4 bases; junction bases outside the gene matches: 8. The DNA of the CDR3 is TGTGCCACGCTTGGGACAGGAGCCACCGGGGAGCTGTTTTTT. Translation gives CATLGTGATGELFF.

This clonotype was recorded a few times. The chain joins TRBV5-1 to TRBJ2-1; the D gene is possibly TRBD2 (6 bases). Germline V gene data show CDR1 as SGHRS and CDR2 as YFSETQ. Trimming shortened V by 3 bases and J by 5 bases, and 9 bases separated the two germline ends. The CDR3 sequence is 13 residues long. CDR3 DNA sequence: TGCGCCAGCAGCTATGGACTAAACAATGAGCAGTTCTTC. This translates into CASSYGLNNEQFF.

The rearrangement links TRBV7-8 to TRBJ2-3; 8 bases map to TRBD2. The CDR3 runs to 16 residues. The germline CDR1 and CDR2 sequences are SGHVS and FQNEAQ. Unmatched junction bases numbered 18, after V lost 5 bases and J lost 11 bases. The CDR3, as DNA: TGTGCCAGCAGCCCGGGGTGGTACGGGGGGGCTTCCGAGCAGTATTTT. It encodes CASSPGWYGGASEQYF.

The CDR3, as DNA: TGTGCCAGCAGTGTCGAAGCGCTATCCCTCTCCTACGAGCAGTACTTC. Its translation: CASSVEALSLSYEQYF. This chain uses TRBV6-1 with TRBJ2-7; D not resolved. CDR1 and CDR2 (germline): MNHNS, SASEGT. The CDR3 runs to 16 residues. Trimming stripped 4 bases from V and 0 bases from J, with 16 bases between.

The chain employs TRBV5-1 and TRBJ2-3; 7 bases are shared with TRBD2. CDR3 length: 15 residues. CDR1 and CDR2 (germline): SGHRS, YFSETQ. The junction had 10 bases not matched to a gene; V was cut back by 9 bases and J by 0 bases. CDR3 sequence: CATTAGVRSTDTQYF. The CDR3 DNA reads TGCGCCACTACGGCGGGGGTCAGGAGCACAGATACGCAGTATTTT.

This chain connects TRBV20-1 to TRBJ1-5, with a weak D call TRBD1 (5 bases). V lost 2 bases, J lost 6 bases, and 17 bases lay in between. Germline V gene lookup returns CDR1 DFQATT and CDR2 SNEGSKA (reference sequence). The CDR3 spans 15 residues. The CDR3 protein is CSARTRQGRGQPQHF. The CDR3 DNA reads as TGCAGTGCTAGAACGCGTCAGGGAAGGGGTCAGCCCCAGCATTTT.

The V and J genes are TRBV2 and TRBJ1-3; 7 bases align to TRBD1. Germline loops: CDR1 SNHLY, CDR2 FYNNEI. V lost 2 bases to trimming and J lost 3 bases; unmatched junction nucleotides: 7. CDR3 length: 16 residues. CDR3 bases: TGTGCCAGCAGTGAACGGAGGGGGCAGAATGGAAACACCATATATTTT. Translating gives CASSERRGQNGNTIYF.

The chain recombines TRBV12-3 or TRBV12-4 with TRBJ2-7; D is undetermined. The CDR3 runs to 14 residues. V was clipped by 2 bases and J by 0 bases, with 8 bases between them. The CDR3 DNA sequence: TGTGCCAGCAGTTTAAGGCAGACCTCCTACGAGCAGTACTTC. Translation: CASSLRQTSYEQYF.

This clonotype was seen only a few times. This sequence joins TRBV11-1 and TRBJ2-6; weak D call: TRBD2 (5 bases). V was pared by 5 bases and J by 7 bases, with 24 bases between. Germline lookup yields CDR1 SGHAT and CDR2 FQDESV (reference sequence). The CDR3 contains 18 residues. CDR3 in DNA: TGTGCCAGCAGCCGACCGAAATTCATGGATTCGGGAGCCAACGTCCTGACTTTC. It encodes CASSRPKFMDSGANVLTF.

The DNA of the CDR3 is TGCGCCAGCGGTGCTAATCCTAGCGGCACGAATGGGGAGCTGTTTTTT. Amino acid sequence: CASGANPSGTNGELFF. V gene TRBV5-1 combines with J gene TRBJ2-2; 7 positions match TRBD2. After removal of 7 bases from V and 8 bases from J, the junction contained 17 bases not matched to a gene. The germline V gene has CDR1 SGHRS and CDR2 YFSETQ. The CDR3 has 16 amino acids.

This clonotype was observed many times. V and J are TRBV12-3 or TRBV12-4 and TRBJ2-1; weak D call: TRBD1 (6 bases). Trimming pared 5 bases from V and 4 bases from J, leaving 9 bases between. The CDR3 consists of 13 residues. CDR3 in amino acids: CASSTTGYNEQFF. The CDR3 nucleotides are TGTGCCAGCAGTACAACAGGGTACAATGAGCAGTTCTTC.

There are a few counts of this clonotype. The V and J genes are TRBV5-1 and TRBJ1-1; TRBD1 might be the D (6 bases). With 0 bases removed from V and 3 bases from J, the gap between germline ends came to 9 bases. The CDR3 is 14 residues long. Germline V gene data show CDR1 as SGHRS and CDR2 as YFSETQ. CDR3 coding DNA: TGCGCCAGCAGCTTGGAGCCAGGGGACACTGAAGCTTTCTTT. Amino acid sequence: CASSLEPGDTEAFF. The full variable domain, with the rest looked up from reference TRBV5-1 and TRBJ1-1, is KAGVTQTPRYLIKTRGQQVTLSCSPISGHRSVSWYQQTPGQGLQFLFEYFSETQRNKGNFPGRFSGRQFSNSRSEMNVSTLELGDSALYLCASSLEPGDTEAFFGQGTRLTVV.

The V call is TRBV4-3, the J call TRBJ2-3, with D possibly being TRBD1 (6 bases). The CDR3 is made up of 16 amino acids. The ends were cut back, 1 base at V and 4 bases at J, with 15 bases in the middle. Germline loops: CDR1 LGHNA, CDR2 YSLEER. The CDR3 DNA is TGCGCCAGCAGCCAAGTAAACAGGGTAGGGGCAGATACGCAGTATTTT. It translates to CASSQVNRVGADTQYF.

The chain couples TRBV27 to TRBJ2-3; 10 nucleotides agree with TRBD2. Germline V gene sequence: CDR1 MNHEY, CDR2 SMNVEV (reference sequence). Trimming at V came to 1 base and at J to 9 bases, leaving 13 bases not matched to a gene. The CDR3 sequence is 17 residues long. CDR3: CASSLFKREGLPSTQYF. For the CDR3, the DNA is TGTGCCAGCAGTTTATTCAAGCGGGAGGGCCTTCCATCCACGCAGTATTTT.

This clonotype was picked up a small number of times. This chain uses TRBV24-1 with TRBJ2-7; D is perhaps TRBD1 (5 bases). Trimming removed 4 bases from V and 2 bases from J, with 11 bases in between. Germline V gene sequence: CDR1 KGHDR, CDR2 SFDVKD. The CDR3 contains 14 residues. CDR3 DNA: TGTGCCACCAGTGAGTCCAGGGCCCCCTACGAGCAGTACTTC. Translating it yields CATSESRAPYEQYF.

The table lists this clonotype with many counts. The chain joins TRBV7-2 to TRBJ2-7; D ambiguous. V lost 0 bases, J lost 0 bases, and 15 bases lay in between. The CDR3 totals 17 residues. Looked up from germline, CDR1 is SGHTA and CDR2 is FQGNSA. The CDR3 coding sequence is TGTGCCAGCAGCTTAGCGTCTGGCGGTATTCCCTCCTACGAGCAGTACTTC. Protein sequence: CASSLASGGIPSYEQYF.

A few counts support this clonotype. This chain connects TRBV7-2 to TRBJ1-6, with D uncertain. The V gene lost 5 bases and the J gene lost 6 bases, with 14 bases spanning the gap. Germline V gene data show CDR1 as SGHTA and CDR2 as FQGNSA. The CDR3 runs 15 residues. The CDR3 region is CASSPTGRTNSPLHF. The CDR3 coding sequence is TGTGCCAGCAGCCCCACGGGGAGAACTAATTCACCCCTCCACTTT.

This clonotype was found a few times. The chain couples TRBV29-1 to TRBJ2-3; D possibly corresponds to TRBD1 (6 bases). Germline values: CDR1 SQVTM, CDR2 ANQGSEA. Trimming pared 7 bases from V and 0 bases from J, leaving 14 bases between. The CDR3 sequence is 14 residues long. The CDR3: CSASGTSSTDTQYF. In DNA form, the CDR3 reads TGCAGCGCATCCGGGACATCTAGCACAGATACGCAGTATTTT.

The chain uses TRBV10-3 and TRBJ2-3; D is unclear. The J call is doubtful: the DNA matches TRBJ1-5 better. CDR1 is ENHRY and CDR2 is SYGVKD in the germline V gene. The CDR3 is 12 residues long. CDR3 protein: CAIGRETNTQHF. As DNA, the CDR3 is TGTGCCATCGGAAGGGAAACGAATACGCAGCATTTT.

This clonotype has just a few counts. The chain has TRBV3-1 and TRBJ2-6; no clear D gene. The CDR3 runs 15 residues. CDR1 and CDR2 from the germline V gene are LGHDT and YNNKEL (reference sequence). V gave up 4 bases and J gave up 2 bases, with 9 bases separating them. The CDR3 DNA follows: TGTGCCAGCAGCCCTAAACTGGCTGGGGCCAACGTCCTGACTTTC. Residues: CASSPKLAGANVLTF.

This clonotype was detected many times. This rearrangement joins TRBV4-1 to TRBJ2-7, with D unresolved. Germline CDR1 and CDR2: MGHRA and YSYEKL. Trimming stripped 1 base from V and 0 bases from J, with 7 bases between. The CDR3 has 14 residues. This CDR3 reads CASSQVIHSYEQYF. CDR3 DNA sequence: TGCGCCAGCAGCCAAGTTATCCACTCCTACGAGCAGTACTTC.

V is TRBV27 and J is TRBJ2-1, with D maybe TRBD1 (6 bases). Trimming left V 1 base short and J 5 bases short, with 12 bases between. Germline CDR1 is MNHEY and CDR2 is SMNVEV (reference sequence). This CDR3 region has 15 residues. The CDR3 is CASSLYGTGHNEQFF. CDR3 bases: TGTGCCAGCAGTTTATATGGAACAGGGCACAATGAGCAGTTCTTC.